This T cell receptor (beta chain) was recovered during a study of a mutant IDH1 vaccine in newly diagnosed glioma. The V gene's germline CDR1 is LGHNA and CDR2 YNFKEQ. The V and J ends lost 0 bases and 5 bases respectively, with 11 bases between them. This CDR3 is built from 15 residues. Time point of the sample: baseline, week 1 (first vaccination visit). Documented treatment: pre-vaccination baseline after standard-of-care therapy. Generated by immunoSEQ multiplex PCR, the TCRdb table keeps only in-frame clones and is missing some. The sample carries around 100,000 clones, roughly 82% recorded once.

The source of this sequence is a man aged 40-49 years with glioma. Some clones in this sample may be carry-over from other donors' samples. The chain couples TRBV4-2 to TRBJ2-1; D perhaps matches TRBD2 (6 bases). Sequenced here: PBMCs, sampled from a glioma patient treated with radiotherapy, temozolomide or both. The CDR3 DNA reads TGTGCCAGCAGCCAAGAGGGCGGGGCCAACAATGAGCAGTTCTTC. As protein: CASSQEGGANNEQFF.